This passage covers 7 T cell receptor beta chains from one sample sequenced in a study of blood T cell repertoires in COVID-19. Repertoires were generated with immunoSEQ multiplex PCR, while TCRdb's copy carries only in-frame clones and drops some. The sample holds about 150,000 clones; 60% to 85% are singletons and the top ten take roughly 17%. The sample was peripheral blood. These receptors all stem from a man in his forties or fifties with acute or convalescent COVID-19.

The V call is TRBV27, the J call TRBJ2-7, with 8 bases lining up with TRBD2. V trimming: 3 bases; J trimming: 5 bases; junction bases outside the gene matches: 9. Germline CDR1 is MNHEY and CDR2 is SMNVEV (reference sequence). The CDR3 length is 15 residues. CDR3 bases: TGTGCCAGCAGTTTCCCCCGAGCGGGGGTCCACGAGCAGTACTTC. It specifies CASSFPRAGVHEQYF.

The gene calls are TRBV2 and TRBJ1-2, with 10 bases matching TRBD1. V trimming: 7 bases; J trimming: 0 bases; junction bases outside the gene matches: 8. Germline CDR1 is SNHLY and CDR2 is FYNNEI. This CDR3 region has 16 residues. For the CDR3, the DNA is TGTGCCAGCACCCGCACAGGGACAGGGGCTAACTATGGCTACACCTTC. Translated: CASTRTGTGANYGYTF. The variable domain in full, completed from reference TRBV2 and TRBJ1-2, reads EPEVTQTPSHQVTQMGQEVILRCVPISNHLYFYWYRQILGQKVEFLVSFYNNEISEKSEIFDDQFSVERPDGSNFTLKIRSTKLEDSAMYFCASTRTGTGANYGYTFGSGTRLTVV.

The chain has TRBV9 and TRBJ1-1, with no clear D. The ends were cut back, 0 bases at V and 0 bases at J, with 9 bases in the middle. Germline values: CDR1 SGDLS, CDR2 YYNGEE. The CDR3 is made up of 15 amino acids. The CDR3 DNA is TGTGCCAGCAGCGTAGGAGGGAGCGTGAACACTGAAGCTTTCTTT. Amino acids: CASSVGGSVNTEAFF.

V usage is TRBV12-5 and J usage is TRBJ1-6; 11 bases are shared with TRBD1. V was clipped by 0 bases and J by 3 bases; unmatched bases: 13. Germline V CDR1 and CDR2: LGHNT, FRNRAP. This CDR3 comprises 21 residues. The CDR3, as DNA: TGTGCTAGTGGTTTGGTACGTTCCGGGACAGGGGGGATCAGCTATAATTCACCCCTCCACTTT. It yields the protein CASGLVRSGTGGISYNSPLHF.

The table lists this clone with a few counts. The CDR3 DNA reads as TGCGCCAGCAGCCAAGTGCTAGCGAGTCACACCGGGGAGCTGTTTTTT. It specifies CASSQVLASHTGELFF. The rearrangement links TRBV4-1 to TRBJ2-2, with D possibly TRBD2 on 6 matching bases. V lost 1 base, J lost 3 bases, and 12 bases lay in between. The CDR3 covers 16 residues. From germline, CDR1 is MGHRA and CDR2 YSYEKL.

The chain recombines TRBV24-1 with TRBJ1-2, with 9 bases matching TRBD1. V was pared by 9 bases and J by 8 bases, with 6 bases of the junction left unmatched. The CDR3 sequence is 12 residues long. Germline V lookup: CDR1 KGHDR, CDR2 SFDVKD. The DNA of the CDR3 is TGTGCCACCCAGGGACAGGGTAACGGCTACACCTTC. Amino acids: CATQGQGNGYTF.

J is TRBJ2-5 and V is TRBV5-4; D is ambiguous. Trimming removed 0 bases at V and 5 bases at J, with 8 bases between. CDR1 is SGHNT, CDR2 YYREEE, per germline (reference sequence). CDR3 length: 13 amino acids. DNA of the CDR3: TGTGCCAGCAGCTTGGATATGGAGGAGACCCAGTACTTC. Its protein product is CASSLDMEETQYF.